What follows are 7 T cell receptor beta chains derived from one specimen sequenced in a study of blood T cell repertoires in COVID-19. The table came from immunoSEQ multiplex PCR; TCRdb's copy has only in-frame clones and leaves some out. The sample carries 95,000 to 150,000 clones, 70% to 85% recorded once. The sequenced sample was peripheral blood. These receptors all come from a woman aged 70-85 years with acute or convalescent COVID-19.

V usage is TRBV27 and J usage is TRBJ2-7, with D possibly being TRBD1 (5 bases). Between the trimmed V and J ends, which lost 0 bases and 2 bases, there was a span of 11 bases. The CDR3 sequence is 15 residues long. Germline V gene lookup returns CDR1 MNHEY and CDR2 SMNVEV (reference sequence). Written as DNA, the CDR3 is TGTGCCAGCAGTTTATCGGCAGGGTCGCCCTACGAGCAGTACGTC. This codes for CASSLSAGSPYEQYV.

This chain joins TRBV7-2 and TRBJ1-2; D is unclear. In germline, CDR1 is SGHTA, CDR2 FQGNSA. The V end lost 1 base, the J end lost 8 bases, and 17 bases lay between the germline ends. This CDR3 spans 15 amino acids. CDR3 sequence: CASSLGWRSGGGYTF. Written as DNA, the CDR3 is TGTGCCAGCAGCTTAGGGTGGCGGAGCGGTGGCGGCTACACCTTC.

The CDR3 region is CASSEDRGHIGAFF. The CDR3 DNA reads as TGTGCCAGTAGTGAGGACAGGGGCCACATCGGAGCTTTCTTT. The chain uses TRBV19 and TRBJ1-1, with 9 bases identical to TRBD1. The CDR3 is 14 amino acids. Germline trimming cut 5 bases from V and 10 bases from J; bases unmatched to any gene: 11. Germline assignment: CDR1 LNHDA and CDR2 SQIVND (reference sequence).

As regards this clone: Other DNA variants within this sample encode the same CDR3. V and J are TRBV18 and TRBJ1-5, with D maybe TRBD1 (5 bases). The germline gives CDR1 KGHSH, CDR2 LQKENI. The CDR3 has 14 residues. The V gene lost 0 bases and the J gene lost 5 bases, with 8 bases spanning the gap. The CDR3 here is CASSPPGDYQPQHF. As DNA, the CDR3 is TGTGCCAGCTCACCACCAGGGGACTATCAGCCCCAGCATTTT.

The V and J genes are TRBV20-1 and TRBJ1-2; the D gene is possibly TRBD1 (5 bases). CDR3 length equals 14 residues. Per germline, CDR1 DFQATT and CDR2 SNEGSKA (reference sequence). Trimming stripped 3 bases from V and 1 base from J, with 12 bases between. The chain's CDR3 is CSASGGAFNYGYTF. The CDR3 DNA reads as TGCAGTGCTAGTGGGGGAGCCTTTAACTATGGCTACACCTTC.

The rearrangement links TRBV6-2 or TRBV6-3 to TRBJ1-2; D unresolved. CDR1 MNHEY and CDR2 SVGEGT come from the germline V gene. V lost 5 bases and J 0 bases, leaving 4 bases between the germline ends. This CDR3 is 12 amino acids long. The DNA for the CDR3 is TGTGCCAGCAGTAGAGCTAACTATGGCTACACCTTC. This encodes CASSRANYGYTF.

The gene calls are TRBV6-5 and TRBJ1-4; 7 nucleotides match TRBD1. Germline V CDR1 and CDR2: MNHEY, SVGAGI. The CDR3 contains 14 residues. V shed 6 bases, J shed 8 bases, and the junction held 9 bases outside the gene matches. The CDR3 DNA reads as TGTGCCAGCAGACAACAGGGGATTAGCGAAAAACTGTTTTTT. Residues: CASRQQGISEKLFF.